Described below is a single T cell receptor beta chain sequence and its context. Sequencing was performed with immunoSEQ multiplex PCR; in TCRdb, only in-frame clones are kept and a portion is missing. The table lists about 84,000 clones, 82% of them singletons. The data derive from a study of PD-L1 blockade in urothelial cancer. Turning to the study itself: Most patients, about nine tenths of the roughly 30, were males with bladder-origin cancer.

CDR3 length: 11 residues. Germline V gene sequence: CDR1 LNHDA, CDR2 SQIVND (reference sequence). V was trimmed by 3 bases and J by 11 bases, leaving 8 bases between them. The sample was PBMCs, taken around atezolizumab (anti-PD-L1) treatment. The V gene is TRBV19, the J gene TRBJ1-3; possible D gene TRBD1, 5 bases. This clonotype was obtained from a man between 70 and 80 years old with urothelial cancer. The CDR3 is CASSIGGAIYF. DNA for the CDR3: TGTGCCAGTAGTATCGGGGGAGCCATATATTTT.